This is a list of T cell receptor beta chains from one sample in a study of T cell responses to AZD1222 COVID-19 vaccine. The protocol was immunoSEQ multiplex PCR, while the TCRdb copy is restricted to in-frame clones and leaves out a portion. The table has about 78,000 clones, 85% to 90% seen once. Sequenced material: peripheral blood, taken 28 days after the second AZD1222 dose. All receptors derive from an adult who received the AZD1222 COVID-19 vaccine. The CDR3 runs from the conserved cysteine through the conserved F or W. The D gene is left open where the match is weak. A row's size may be missing; if present it is once, few, many or a size class.

d_call,clone_size,v_call,j_call,cdr3_aa,cdr3_nt
TRBD1,NA,TRBV24-1,TRBJ2-5,CATSETPGQGGRETQYF,TGTGCCACCAGTGAAACGCCGGGACAGGGAGGACGGGAGACCCAGTACTTC
NA,NA,TRBV24-1,TRBJ1-1,CATSDFSGAEAFF,TGTGCCACCAGTGATTTCTCGGGAGCTGAAGCTTTCTTT
TRBD1,NA,TRBV27,TRBJ1-5,CASSLKGAHQPQHF,TGTGCCAGCAGTTTAAAGGGGGCCCATCAGCCCCAGCATTTT
NA,once,TRBV7-2,TRBJ2-7,CASSHSQGPYEQYF,TGTGCCAGCAGCCACTCACAGGGTCCCTACGAGCAGTACTTC
NA,NA,TRBV30,TRBJ2-5,CAWGGGETQYF,TGTGCCTGGGGAGGGGGAGAGACCCAGTACTTC
NA,NA,TRBV5-6,TRBJ1-1,CASSLVPNTEAFF,TGTGCCAGCAGCTTGGTCCCAAACACTGAAGCTTTCTTT
NA,NA,TRBV14,TRBJ2-5,CASSPGNTFWETQYF,TGTGCCAGCAGCCCAGGGAACACCTTCTGGGAGACCCAGTACTTC
NA,NA,TRBV25-1,TRBJ2-7,CASSDRANKGSYEQYF,TGTGCCAGCAGTGATAGGGCAAATAAAGGATCCTACGAGCAGTACTTC
TRBD2,NA,TRBV7-3,TRBJ2-1,CASTGGTSGGGSEQFF,TGTGCCAGCACCGGAGGGACTAGCGGGGGAGGGAGTGAGCAGTTCTTC
NA,NA,TRBV28,TRBJ1-2,CASHRYFGYTF,TGTGCCAGTCACAGGTATTTCGGCTACACCTTC
NA,NA,TRBV11-1,TRBJ2-3,CASSRGPAGADTQYF,TGTGCCAGCAGCCGGGGCCCCGCCGGGGCAGATACGCAGTATTTT
NA,NA,TRBV6-2/TRBV6-3,TRBJ2-1,CASSYSGFSGKSSYNEQFF,TGTGCCAGCAGTTACTCGGGGTTTAGCGGAAAAAGCTCCTACAATGAGCAGTTCTTC
NA,NA,TRBV5-4,TRBJ1-5,CASSTGGDSNQPQHF,TGTGCCAGCAGCACGGGAGGGGATAGCAATCAGCCCCAGCATTTT
NA,NA,TRBV5-1,TRBJ1-2,CASTPIGGMGYGYTF,TGCGCCAGCACCCCGATAGGGGGAATGGGCTATGGCTACACCTTC
NA,NA,TRBV9,TRBJ1-2,CASSSQGGGAGGYTF,TGTGCCAGCAGCTCCCAAGGAGGAGGGGCGGGTGGCTACACCTTC
NA,NA,TRBV7-9,TRBJ2-2,CASSPTGWPGELFF,TGTGCCAGCAGCCCTACAGGGTGGCCCGGGGAGCTGTTTTTT
TRBD1,NA,TRBV19,TRBJ1-5,CASSPRTGGNQPQHF,TGTGCCAGTAGTCCCCGGACAGGGGGAAATCAGCCCCAGCATTTT
NA,NA,TRBV28,TRBJ2-6,CASRIQSSGANVLTF,TGTGCCAGCAGGATACAGAGCTCTGGGGCCAACGTCCTGACTTTC
NA,NA,TRBV4-1,TRBJ2-7,CASSQGVREFYEQYF,TGCGCCAGCAGCCAAGGGGTGAGAGAATTCTACGAGCAGTACTTC
NA,NA,TRBV2,TRBJ1-3,CASSKGLSGNTIYF,TGTGCCAGCTCGAAAGGACTCTCTGGAAACACCATATATTTT
NA,NA,TRBV3-1/TRBV3-2,TRBJ2-7,CASSSSLEQYF,TGTGCCAGCAGCTCCTCCCTCGAGCAGTACTTC
TRBD1,NA,TRBV19,TRBJ1-1,CASSKQGADTEAFF,TGTGCCAGTAGTAAACAGGGGGCGGACACTGAAGCTTTCTTT
TRBD2,NA,TRBV20-1,TRBJ2-5,CSASVPGGETQYF,TGCAGTGCTAGTGTACCGGGGGGAGAGACCCAGTACTTC
NA,NA,TRBV12-5,TRBJ1-1,CASAQPGDGANTEAFF,TGTGCTAGTGCCCAACCGGGTGACGGGGCGAACACTGAAGCTTTCTTT
NA,few,TRBV2,TRBJ1-2,CASSEDSLGYTF,TGTGCCAGCAGTGAAGACAGCCTCGGCTACACCTTC
NA,few,TRBV6-2/TRBV6-3,TRBJ1-5,CASSYSFTSLNQPQHF,TGTGCCAGCAGTTACTCGTTTACCTCCCTTAATCAGCCCCAGCATTTT
NA,NA,TRBV10-3,TRBJ1-2,CAISESRTNYGYTF,TGTGCCATCAGTGAATCTCGGACTAACTATGGCTACACCTTC
TRBD1,NA,TRBV5-4,TRBJ2-3,CASSLYRGQDTDTQYF,TGTGCCAGCAGCTTGTACAGGGGACAGGACACAGATACGCAGTATTTT
TRBD1,NA,TRBV10-3,TRBJ2-1,CASTGTASSYNEQFF,TGTGCCTCCACTGGGACAGCAAGCTCCTACAATGAGCAGTTCTTC
TRBD1,NA,TRBV18,TRBJ1-3,CASSSSGQSSGNTIYF,TGTGCCAGCTCATCCTCGGGACAGTCCTCTGGAAACACCATATATTTT
TRBD1,NA,TRBV28,TRBJ1-1,CASSSQTGLGAFF,TGTGCCAGCAGTTCTCAGACAGGGTTGGGAGCTTTCTTT
TRBD1,NA,TRBV19,TRBJ2-1,CASRPLTGTERGEQFF,TGTGCCAGTAGGCCTCTTACCGGGACAGAACGGGGTGAGCAGTTCTTC
TRBD1,NA,TRBV6-4,TRBJ1-2,CASRKDRGGSGGYTF,TGTGCCAGCAGGAAGGACAGGGGAGGTTCTGGAGGCTACACCTTC
NA,NA,TRBV16,TRBJ1-1,CASSRLAGANTEAFF,TGTGCCAGCAGCCGCCTGGCTGGGGCGAACACTGAAGCTTTCTTT
TRBD1,NA,TRBV5-5,TRBJ1-5,CASSFLFTQGANQPQHF,TGTGCCAGCAGCTTCCTATTCACACAGGGGGCAAATCAGCCCCAGCATTTT
NA,NA,TRBV19,TRBJ1-1,CASGGSGTEAFF,TGTGCCAGTGGAGGGTCGGGCACTGAAGCTTTCTTT
TRBD1,few,TRBV15,TRBJ1-4,CATSIDRGGYEKLFF,TGTGCCACCAGCATCGACAGGGGGGGATATGAAAAACTGTTTTTT
NA,NA,TRBV19,TRBJ1-3,CASTEGAGNTIYF,TGTGCCAGTACCGAAGGGGCTGGAAACACCATATATTTT
TRBD2,NA,TRBV19,TRBJ2-1,CASTDRDYLEQFF,TGTGCCAGTACCGACCGGGACTATCTTGAGCAGTTCTTC
TRBD2,NA,TRBV5-1,TRBJ2-5,CASSQPTSGGRSYQETQYF,TGCGCCAGCAGCCAACCGACTAGCGGGGGGCGATCGTACCAAGAGACCCAGTACTTC
NA,NA,TRBV7-9,TRBJ2-2,CASSLSRLAQPNTGELFF,TGTGCCAGCAGCTTATCCCGGCTGGCCCAGCCGAACACCGGGGAGCTGTTTTTT
NA,NA,TRBV5-1,TRBJ1-1,CASSTRPNTEAFF,TGCGCCAGCTCTACACGGCCGAACACTGAAGCTTTCTTT
NA,NA,TRBV7-7,TRBJ2-6,CASSLLPGASGANVLTF,TGTGCCAGCAGCTTACTTCCGGGTGCGTCTGGGGCCAACGTCCTGACTTTC
NA,NA,TRBV7-9,TRBJ2-5,CASTSVRGAQETQYF,TGTGCCAGCACCTCCGTCCGGGGGGCCCAAGAGACCCAGTACTTC
TRBD1,NA,TRBV25-1,TRBJ2-7,CASSEQAWTGRSYEQYF,TGTGCCAGCAGTGAACAAGCCTGGACAGGGAGGTCCTACGAGCAGTACTTC